This TCR beta chain was identified in a study of blood T cell repertoires in COVID-19 (dated by TCRdb to about 2020). Study-level background: Samples from collaborators originated in the United States, Italy and Spain and spanned both the acute and convalescent phases of COVID-19. Deeply sampled blood TCRbeta repertoires from subjects exposed to, actively infected with, or recovered from COVID-19 were included in the dataset. The repertoires were released in a freely available public database meant as a resource for research on the immune response to SARS-CoV-2. The material from the prospective study consisted of cDNA or gDNA derived from T cells, B-cell-depleted T cells, or PBMCs. Where HLA class I and class II types were available, the types were taken from metadata supplied by the sample provider, not from assay-based typing. A de-identified subject ID, COVID-19 status, age in years and sex were almost always included in the sample metadata. Samples were obtained from the ongoing ImmuneRACE study (first 160 participants) and from 1,200 or so subjects provided by 6 global collaborators. General conclusions and limits of the study: Clinical and demographic metadata were provided uncurated, with the amount varying by source and participant.

Trimming removed 6 bases from V and 0 bases from J, leaving 6 bases between the germline ends. CDR1 and CDR2 are read off the germline V gene as MNHEY and SVGAGI. The CDR3 spans 13 residues, from the cysteine through the phenylalanine. The only DNA kept is the CDR3, 39 bases in frame from the first base. Collaborating institutions collected whole blood in K2EDTA tubes following their own protocols. For TCRbeta analysis, collaborators shipped samples as frozen whole blood, isolated PBMCs, or DNA extracted from either of those sample types. TCRbeta CDR3 regions were amplified from genomic DNA by means of the immunoSEQ Assay, a bias-controlled multiplex PCR. The original methods were these. Within the assay, amplification of reference gene primers was used to estimate how many nucleated cells each sample contained. Sequence reads were collapsed and filtered to measure the absolute abundance of every unique TCRbeta CDR3 rearrangement. For each sample, productive Simpson clonality was calculated by taking the square root of Simpson's diversity index across productive rearrangements. TCRdb obtained this table from immuneACCESS and retained in-frame rearrangements with V and J assigned. These tables miss some clones; where compared with another copy, unresolved V genes account for less than half of the shortfall, and the remainder is unexplained. The V and J calls and clone size were taken over from that table, and D and trimming were inferred from the DNA. This sample is represented by about 69,000 clones; around 79% of them were singletons. Of the sample, about 15% is held by the ten largest clones.

Of note for this clone: No cognate antigen has been identified for it. The input lacks base qualities; no much larger clone sits a single base away.

This sequence was found in a man aged 55-75 years with acute or convalescent COVID-19. Sequencing was carried out using peripheral blood. The chain is assembled from TRBV6-5 and TRBJ1-5; confidence is insufficient to name the D gene. The nucleotides read TGTGCCAGCAGCCCCCTTAGCAATCAGCCCCAGCATTTT. Its amino acids are CASSPLSNQPQHF.